What follows is one T cell receptor beta chain and its context. No antigen is known for it. The V and J ends lost 5 bases and 9 bases respectively, with 11 bases between them. Germline values: CDR1 SGHAT, CDR2 FQNNGV. The CDR3 is 11 residues long. For TCRbeta, the library was prepared with unique molecular identifiers. MiXCR, run by TCRdb on the PCR reads, gives a single entry per CDR3 protein. The repertoire holds 70,000 to 95,000 distinct CDR3 sequences, about a sixth seen once, with 40% to 65% in the top ten. These data originate in a study of T-cell reconstitution after alpha-beta-depleted transplantation in children. Overall study findings and caveats: Counts and diversity of T cells one year after transplant came mostly from newly produced T cells.

The chain links TRBV11-2 to TRBJ2-7, with D unresolved. Sequencing used PBMCs, mostly from graft donor cells, obtained 360 days after TCRalphabeta/CD19-depleted stem cell transplant. The clonotype comes from a male patient aged 2-10 years who had a stem cell transplant for acute lymphoblastic leukemia, so the T cells may come from the graft donor. CDR3 residues: CASSREERQYF. In nucleotides, the CDR3 is TGTGCCAGCAGCCGCGAGGAGCGGCAGTACTTC.